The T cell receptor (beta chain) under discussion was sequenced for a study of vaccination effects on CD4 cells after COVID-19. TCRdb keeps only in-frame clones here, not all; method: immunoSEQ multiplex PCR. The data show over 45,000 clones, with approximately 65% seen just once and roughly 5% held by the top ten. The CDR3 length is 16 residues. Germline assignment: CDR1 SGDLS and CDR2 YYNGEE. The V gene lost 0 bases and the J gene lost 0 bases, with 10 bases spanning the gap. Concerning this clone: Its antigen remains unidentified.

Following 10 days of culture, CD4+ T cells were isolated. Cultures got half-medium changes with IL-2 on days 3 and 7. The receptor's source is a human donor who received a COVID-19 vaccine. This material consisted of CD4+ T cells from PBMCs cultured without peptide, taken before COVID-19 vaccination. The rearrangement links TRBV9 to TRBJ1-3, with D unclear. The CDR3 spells CASSVDASVSGNTIYF. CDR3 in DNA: TGTGCCAGCAGCGTAGACGCGTCGGTCTCTGGAAACACCATATATTTT.